This T cell receptor beta chain emerged from a study of metastatic and nonmetastatic thyroid tumors. Looking at the study overall: The comparison covered peripheral blood and tumor or nodule tissue in malignant and benign thyroid patients.

TCRdb re-analyzed the PCR reads through MiXCR. The table records several thousand clones, 25% to 35% of them present only once. The ends were cut back, 5 bases at V and 7 bases at J, with 12 bases in the middle. Germline V CDR1 and CDR2: SGHNT, YENEEA. The CDR3 is 12 amino acids. No treatment had been given to any patient before thyroid surgery. The sequence was obtained from a female donor with papillary thyroid cancer or a benign thyroid nodule (not recorded which). Some clones in this sample may be carry-over from other donors' samples. The chain recombines TRBV11-3 with TRBJ2-7; D is unclear. The material sequenced was tumor tissue. Written as DNA, the CDR3 is TGTGCCAGCAGCACCCGGACGGGTGAGCAGTACTTC. It is translated as CASSTRTGEQYF.